The next 10 T cell receptor beta chains were all read from a single sample in a study of monozygotic twins with cystic fibrosis. Method: immunoSEQ multiplex PCR; TCRdb's copy keeps in-frame clones and lacks some. The data contain tens of thousands of clones, 96% of them singletons. The sample was blood. These receptors all come from a girl aged 2-9 years with cystic fibrosis.

The genes are TRBV9 and TRBJ2-7; 9 nucleotides line up with TRBD2. CDR1 is SGDLS, CDR2 YYNGEE, per germline. This CDR3 comprises 16 residues. Trimming at V came to 0 bases and at J to 7 bases, leaving 11 bases not matched to a gene. The CDR3, as DNA: TGTGCCAGCAGCGTAGGTGTAGCGGGAGTAGCTGGGGAGCAGTACTTC. This sequence encodes CASSVGVAGVAGEQYF.

The V gene is TRBV29-1, the J gene TRBJ1-1; TRBD1 might be the D (6 bases). Germline CDR1 is SQVTM and CDR2 is ANQGSEA. V lost 4 bases and J 4 bases, leaving 16 bases between the germline ends. The CDR3 sequence is 14 residues long. The CDR3 sequence: CSVGVSWGPTEAFF. The CDR3 region has the DNA TGCAGCGTTGGGGTTTCTTGGGGGCCCACTGAAGCTTTCTTT.

The chain couples TRBV5-1 to TRBJ2-3, with TRBD2 matching over 10 bases. CDR3 length equals 17 residues. The V and J ends lost 1 base and 3 bases, in that order; junction bases with no gene match: 8. Germline V gives CDR1 SGHRS, CDR2 YFSETQ. The CDR3 nucleotides read TGCGCCAGCAGCTTGAAGCGGGAGGGTGACGGGACAGATACGCAGTATTTT. It specifies CASSLKREGDGTDTQYF.

The gene calls are TRBV11-2 and TRBJ2-7; 7 nucleotides line up with TRBD1. This CDR3 has 14 residues. CDR1 is SGHAT and CDR2 is FQNNGV in the germline V gene. With 5 bases clipped from V and 4 bases from J, the junction kept 8 bases outside the gene matches. CDR3 amino acids: CASSTSSGQYEQYF. Here the CDR3 DNA reads TGTGCCAGCAGCACATCCTCGGGACAGTACGAGCAGTACTTC.

The chain uses TRBV5-1 and TRBJ1-1; D not resolved. CDR1 and CDR2 from the germline V gene are SGHRS and YFSETQ. Trimming pared 7 bases from V and 1 base from J, leaving 14 bases between. The CDR3 runs 14 residues. Here the CDR3 reads CASVESPQNTEAFF. DNA for the CDR3: TGCGCCAGCGTCGAAAGTCCCCAGAACACTGAAGCTTTCTTT.

The J gene is TRBJ2-7, the V gene TRBV12-5, with 7 positions matching TRBD1. Germline CDR1 and CDR2: LGHNT and FRNRAP. With V trimmed by 1 base and J by 3 bases, 6 bases remained unmatched. This CDR3 contains 15 residues. The DNA for the CDR3 is TGTGCTAGTGGTTTGGAGAGGACAGGAGGCTACGAGCAGTACTTC. Translated, it gives CASGLERTGGYEQYF.

This clone was seen only once. The CDR3 DNA follows: TGTGCCAGCAGCTCAGACAGGATCAACTATGGCTACACCTTC. This encodes CASSSDRINYGYTF. The chain joins TRBV7-9 to TRBJ1-2; possible D gene TRBD1, 6 bases. This CDR3 spans 14 amino acids. Germline assignment: CDR1 SEHNR and CDR2 FQNEAQ (reference sequence). V was trimmed by 4 bases and J by 2 bases, leaving 11 bases between them.

V and J are TRBV10-3 and TRBJ1-1, with D possibly matching TRBD1 (6 bases). Germline assignment: CDR1 ENHRY and CDR2 SYGVKD. The ends were cut back, 6 bases at V and 4 bases at J, with 15 bases in the middle. There are 14 residues in the CDR3. This CDR3 reads CAISARQDPTEAFF. The CDR3, as DNA: TGTGCCATCAGCGCCCGACAGGACCCCACTGAAGCTTTCTTT.

This chain uses TRBV6-5 with TRBJ2-2; no reliable D call. CDR3 length equals 13 residues. Germline loops: CDR1 MNHEY, CDR2 SVGAGI. Trimming pared 10 bases from V and 3 bases from J, leaving 12 bases between. The DNA of the CDR3 is TGTGCCAATCCCCCTGGGGACACCGGGGAGCTGTTTTTT. Translating it yields CANPPGDTGELFF.

This chain joins TRBV4-1 and TRBJ2-3; 9 positions match TRBD2. V trimming: 4 bases; J trimming: 4 bases; junction bases outside the gene matches: 3. The CDR3 covers 14 residues. CDR1 and CDR2 (germline): MGHRA, YSYEKL. For the CDR3, the DNA is TGCGCCAGCAGCCGCGGGAGGGGGGCAGATACGCAGTATTTT. Amino acids: CASSRGRGADTQYF.